This entry lists 18 T cell receptor beta chains sequenced from one sample in a study of tumor-infiltrating lymphocytes in oesophageal squamous cell carcinoma. TCRdb fed the PCR reads into MiXCR, producing one record per CDR3 protein. The table records 15,000 or so distinct CDR3 sequences, around 50% of them present only once. Specimen: normal esophageal tissue next to the tumor. These TCRs come from a female donor with esophageal squamous cell carcinoma.

There are many counts of this clonotype. V and J are TRBV6-1 and TRBJ2-7; TRBD1 matches at 8 bases. The germline CDR1 and CDR2 sequences are MNHNS and SASEGT. The CDR3 runs to 15 residues. With 5 bases clipped from V and 7 bases from J, the junction kept 13 bases outside the gene matches. The CDR3 region is CASSSGTGAYNEQYF. The CDR3 DNA sequence: TGTGCCAGCAGTTCCGGGACAGGCGCTTACAATGAGCAGTACTTC.

The chain joins TRBV7-2 to TRBJ2-6, with D unclear. Germline loops: CDR1 SGHTA, CDR2 FQGNSA. With 1 base removed from V and 4 bases from J, the gap between germline ends came to 14 bases. The CDR3 runs 17 residues. This CDR3 is CASSLDSGFRGANVLTF. In DNA, the CDR3 is TGTGCCAGCAGCTTAGACTCGGGTTTTAGGGGGGCCAACGTCCTGACTTTC.

The genes are TRBV6-1 and TRBJ2-5, with TRBD1 identical over 8 bases. V lost 5 bases and J lost 5; bases outside the gene matches: 7. Germline-derived CDR1 and CDR2 are MNHNS and SASEGT. The CDR3 contains 14 residues. The CDR3 bases are TGTGCCAGCAGTCGGACAGGGTCATTTGAGACCCAGTACTTC. Encoded protein: CASSRTGSFETQYF.

The table lists this clonotype with many counts. A much larger clone differs by one base, so this may be a read error. This sequence joins TRBV7-9 and TRBJ2-7; D gene uncertain. The CDR3 contains 17 residues. V shed 1 base and J shed 7 bases, with 23 bases lying between them. The germline V gene has CDR1 SEHNR and CDR2 FQNEAQ (reference sequence). CDR3 region: CASSLEATARRWNEQYF. The CDR3 nucleotides are TGTGCCAGCAGCTTAGAGGCTACGGCCCGTAGGTGGAATGAGCAGTACTTC.

V gene TRBV28 combines with J gene TRBJ1-5; no firm D call. The V and J ends lost 4 bases and 5 bases respectively, with 6 bases between them. The germline V gene has CDR1 MDHEN and CDR2 SYDVKM. CDR3 length: 12 amino acids. The CDR3 region has the DNA TGTGCCAGCAGTTCCGGACATCAGCCCCAGCATTTT. It yields the protein CASSSGHQPQHF.

V and J are TRBV28 and TRBJ2-3, with no clear D. Germline V CDR1 and CDR2: MDHEN, SYDVKM. V was cut by 4 bases and J by 2 bases, with 4 bases left in between. The CDR3 runs to 12 residues. CDR3 nucleotide sequence: TGTGCCAGCAGTTGGGTCACAGATACGCAGTATTTT. Protein: CASSWVTDTQYF. Variable domain in full (rest from reference TRBV28 and TRBJ2-3): DVKVTQSSRYLVKRTGEKVFLECVQDMDHENMFWYRQDPGLGLRLIYFSYDVKMKEKGDIPEGYSVSREKKERFSLILESASTNQTSMYLCASSWVTDTQYFGPGTRLTVL.

This clonotype was seen ten or more times. CDR3 coding DNA: TGTGCCAGCAGCTTGTCAGTGACAGAAGAGACCCAGTACTTC. Its protein is CASSLSVTEETQYF. The chain carries TRBV5-5 and TRBJ2-5, with a possible D match to TRBD1 (5 bases). The CDR3 sequence is 14 residues long. The V end was cut by 1 base, the J end by 3 bases, with 10 bases between. Per germline, CDR1 SGHKS and CDR2 YYEKEE (reference sequence). Based on the CDR3 plus reference TRBV5-5 and TRBJ2-5, the full variable domain is DAGVTQSPTHLIKTRGQQVTLRCSPISGHKSVSWYQQVLGQGPQFIFQYYEKEERGRGNFPDRFSARQFPNYSSELNVNALLLGDSALYLCASSLSVTEETQYFGPGTRLLVL.

The chain combines TRBV7-3 with TRBJ2-1; 10 bases match TRBD2. V lost 8 bases and J lost 9; bases outside the gene matches: 7. The CDR3 is 13 residues long. Germline V gene lookup returns CDR1 SGHTA and CDR2 FQGTGA. The CDR3 reads CASGVAGGTEQFF. In DNA form, the CDR3 reads TGTGCCAGCGGCGTAGCGGGAGGTACTGAGCAGTTCTTC.

The chain employs TRBV24-1 and TRBJ2-7, with 10 bases matching TRBD1. V trimming: 5 bases; J trimming: 5 bases; junction bases outside the gene matches: 8. Germline V gene sequence: CDR1 KGHDR, CDR2 SFDVKD. The CDR3 is 15 amino acids. The CDR3 here is CATSGGTGAYNEQYF. As DNA, the CDR3 is TGTGCCACCAGTGGTGGGACAGGGGCGTACAACGAGCAGTACTTC.

The table lists this clonotype with a few counts. The genes are TRBV7-8 and TRBJ2-4, with 14 positions matching TRBD2. CDR3 length: 17 residues. V trimming: 5 bases; J trimming: 15 bases; junction bases outside the gene matches: 18. Germline assignment: CDR1 SGHVS and CDR2 FQNEAQ. In nucleotides, the CDR3 is TGTGCCAGCAGCGAGAGGACTAGCGGGAGGTTACACGGGGAGCTGTACTTC. It translates to CASSERTSGRLHGELYF.

The chain carries TRBV6-8 and TRBJ2-1; D call uncertain. The J call may be incorrect, as the DNA end agrees better with TRBJ2-7. The CDR3 contains 13 residues. CDR1 is MNHGY and CDR2 is SAAAGT in the germline V gene. DNA of the CDR3: TGTGCCAGCAGCGCCGACCTTACCCTGGGGCAGTACTTC. This encodes CASSADLTLGQYF.

This clonotype was seen repeatedly, ten times or more. The CDR3 region is CASGESSYNEQFF. The CDR3 region has the DNA TGTGCCAGCGGAGAGAGCTCCTACAATGAGCAGTTCTTC. The chain joins TRBV19 to TRBJ2-1; D is ambiguous. Trimming shortened V by 9 bases and J by 0 bases, and 9 bases separated the two germline ends. CDR1 is LNHDA and CDR2 is SQIVND in the germline V gene (reference sequence). The CDR3 spans 13 residues.

This chain joins TRBV5-6 and TRBJ2-5; D perhaps matches TRBD2 (6 bases). This CDR3 has 14 amino acids. Germline V CDR1 and CDR2: SGHDT, YYEEEE. The V end lost 0 bases, the J end lost 1 base, and 7 bases lay between the germline ends. The CDR3 DNA is TGTGCCAGCAGCTTGGTCGGGGGCCAAGAGACCCAGTACTTC. Translating it yields CASSLVGGQETQYF.

Concerning this clonotype: The CDR3 ends on some other residue instead of the conserved phenylalanine or tryptophan, so this is likely a read error. The DNA is left out, because the CDR3 cannot be placed on it with certainty; the CDR3 is given as TCRdb lists it. The rearrangement links TRBV10-2 to TRBJ2-5; the listed D gene, TRBD1, was not tested against the DNA. The CDR3 has 17 residues if both end residues are counted. Germline V lookup: CDR1 WSHSY, CDR2 SAAADI. Here the CDR3 reads CASKKQGARGYGYTFGS.

This clonotype was detected a few times. The genes are TRBV7-3 and TRBJ2-3, with 8 bases aligning to TRBD2. The CDR3 totals 16 residues. The V gene end was trimmed by 2 bases and the J gene end by 0 bases; junction bases not matched to a gene: 4. Germline CDR1 is SGHTA and CDR2 is FQGTGA. The CDR3 here is CASSLFGGGSTDTQYF. The CDR3 coding sequence is TGTGCCAGCAGCTTATTCGGGGGGGGTAGCACAGATACGCAGTATTTT.

This clonotype has at least ten counts. The chain uses TRBV6-1 and TRBJ2-7, with TRBD1 matching over 7 bases. This CDR3 region has 13 residues. The germline CDR1 and CDR2 sequences are MNHNS and SASEGT. V trimming: 8 bases; J trimming: 3 bases; junction bases outside the gene matches: 7. The CDR3 coding sequence is TGTGCCAGCCTGGACAGGACCCACTACGAGCAGTACTTC. Encoded protein: CASLDRTHYEQYF.

The chain carries TRBV28 and TRBJ2-3; 12 bases are a match to TRBD2. J gave up 4 bases and V 4 bases, and 6 bases lay outside the gene matches. The CDR3 spans 16 residues. Germline V gives CDR1 MDHEN, CDR2 SYDVKM. The CDR3 coding sequence is TGTGCCAGCAGTTCGGGACTAGCGGGTTTGGCAGATACGCAGTATTTT. Its translation: CASSSGLAGLADTQYF.

This clonotype has more than one count but fewer than ten. This sequence joins TRBV7-3 and TRBJ2-1; D not resolved. The CDR3 has 13 amino acids. Germline V gene sequence: CDR1 SGHTA, CDR2 FQGTGA. V was clipped by 1 base and J by 12 bases, with 13 bases between them. In nucleotides, the CDR3 is TGTGCCAGCAGCTTAAACGGGCCTTCCCGGCAGTTCTTC. Translation: CASSLNGPSRQFF.